This T cell receptor (beta chain) was identified during a study of CD8 T cells in Susac syndrome. A quantity of roughly 0.5 to 1 ug RNA underwent reverse transcription using random hexamers. A single record per CDR3 protein comes from TCRdb applying MiXCR to the immunoSEQ multiplex PCR reads. The sample has 150,000 to 200,000 distinct CDR3 sequences; about 95% are singletons. Germline assignment: CDR1 SQVTM and CDR2 ANQGSEA. The CDR3 is made up of 12 amino acids. V lost 4 bases, J lost 2 bases, and 8 bases lay in between. This TCR was recovered from a human donor in good health. The chain is built from TRBV29-1 and TRBJ1-2, with D unresolved. Source material: CD4+ T cells from PBMCs. The CDR3 spells CSVAPDNYGYTF. The CDR3 DNA sequence: TGCAGCGTTGCTCCAGACAACTATGGCTACACCTTC.